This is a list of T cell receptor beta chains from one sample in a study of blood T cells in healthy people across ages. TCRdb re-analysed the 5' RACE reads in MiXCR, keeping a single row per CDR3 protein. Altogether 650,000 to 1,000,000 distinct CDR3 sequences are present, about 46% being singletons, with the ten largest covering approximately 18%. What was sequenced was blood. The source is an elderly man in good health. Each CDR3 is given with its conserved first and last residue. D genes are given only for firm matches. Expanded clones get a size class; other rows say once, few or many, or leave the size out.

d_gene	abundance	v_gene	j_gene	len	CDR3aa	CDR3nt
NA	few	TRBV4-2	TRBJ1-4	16	CASSQDSVSTNEKLFF	TGTGCCAGCAGCCAAGATAGCGTTTCAACTAATGAAAAACTGTTTTTT
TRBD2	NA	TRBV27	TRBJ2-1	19	CASTPLGVAGGGSYNEQFF	TGTGCCAGCACCCCTTTAGGGGTAGCGGGAGGGGGCTCCTACAATGAGCAGTTCTTC
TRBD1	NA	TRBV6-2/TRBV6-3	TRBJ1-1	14	CASGEVQGGTEAFF	TGTGCCAGCGGAGAGGTACAGGGGGGGACTGAAGCTTTCTTT
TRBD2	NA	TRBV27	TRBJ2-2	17	CASSSIGLAFYTGELFF	TGTGCCAGCAGTTCCATCGGACTAGCGTTTTACACCGGGGAGCTGTTTTTT
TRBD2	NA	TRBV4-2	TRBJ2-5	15	CASSLLAGDQETQYF	TGTGCCAGCAGCCTTTTAGCGGGGGACCAAGAGACCCAGTACTTC
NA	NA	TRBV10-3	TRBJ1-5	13	CAISRRGDQPQHF	TGTGCCATCAGTCGACGGGGAGACCAGCCCCAGCATTTT
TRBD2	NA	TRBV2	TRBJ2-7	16	CASSIGLAEPTYEQYF	TGTGCCAGCAGTATTGGACTAGCGGAACCGACCTACGAGCAGTACTTC
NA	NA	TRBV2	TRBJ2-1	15	CASSLGGGEISEQFF	TGTGCCAGCAGTCTCGGGGGAGGAGAGATCTCGGAGCAGTTCTTC
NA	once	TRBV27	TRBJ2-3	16	CASSLRWADSRDMRYF	TGTGCCAGCAGTTTAAGGTGGGCCGACAGCAGAGATATGCGGTATTTT
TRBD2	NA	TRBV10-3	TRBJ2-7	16	CAIRTGTSGSSYEQYF	TGTGCCATCAGGACCGGGACTAGCGGGAGCTCCTACGAGCAGTACTTC
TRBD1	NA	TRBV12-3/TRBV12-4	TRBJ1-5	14	CASSTTGINQPQHF	TGTGCCAGCAGCACGACAGGGATCAATCAGCCCCAGCATTTT
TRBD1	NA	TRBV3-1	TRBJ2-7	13	CASSDRGGYEQYF	TGTGCCAGCAGCGACAGGGGAGGCTACGAGCAGTACTTC
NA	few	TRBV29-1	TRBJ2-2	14	CSVDLEGAAGELFF	TGCAGCGTTGATTTGGAGGGGGCCGCCGGGGAGCTGTTTTTT
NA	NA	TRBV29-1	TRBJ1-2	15	CSVSPQGVYSYGYTF	TGCAGCGTAAGCCCACAGGGAGTATATAGCTATGGCTACACCTTC
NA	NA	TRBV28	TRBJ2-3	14	CAGRHTPNRYTQYF	TGTGCCGGCAGGCACACCCCAAATCGGTATACGCAGTATTTT
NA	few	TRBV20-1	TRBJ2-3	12	CSATLSTDTQYF	TGCAGTGCAACCCTTAGCACAGATACGCAGTATTTT
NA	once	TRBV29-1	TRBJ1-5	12	CGVGDLYQPQHF	TGCGGCGTTGGGGACCTTTATCAGCCCCAGCATTTT
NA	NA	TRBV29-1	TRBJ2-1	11	CSALWGIEQFF	TGCAGCGCCCTGTGGGGAATTGAGCAGTTCTTC
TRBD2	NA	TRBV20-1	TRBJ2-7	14	CSAGVSGRSYEQYF	TGCAGTGCAGGGGTTAGCGGGAGATCCTACGAGCAGTACTTC
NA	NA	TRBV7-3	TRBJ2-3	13	CASSFLRTDTQYF	TGTGCCAGCAGCTTTTTGCGCACAGATACGCAGTATTTT
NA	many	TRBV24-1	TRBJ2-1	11	CATSYSNEQFF	TGTGCCACCAGTTACAGCAATGAGCAGTTCTTC
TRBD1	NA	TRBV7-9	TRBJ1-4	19	CASSRPGQGTSPTNEKLFF	TGTGCCAGCAGCCGTCCGGGACAGGGTACGTCCCCAACTAATGAAAAACTGTTTTTT
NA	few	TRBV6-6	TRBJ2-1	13	CASSQPTGNEQFF	TGTGCCAGCAGTCAACCCACGGGAAATGAGCAGTTCTTC
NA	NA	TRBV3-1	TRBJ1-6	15	CASSQDMNGNSPLHF	TGTGCCAGCAGCCAAGATATGAATGGTAATTCACCCCTCCACTTT
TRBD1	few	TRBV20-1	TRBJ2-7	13	CSQTGDPDYEQYF	TGCAGTCAGACAGGGGATCCCGACTACGAGCAGTACTTC
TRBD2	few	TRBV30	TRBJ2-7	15	CAWSTGLAGLYEQYF	TGTGCCTGGAGCACGGGATTAGCGGGCCTCTACGAGCAGTACTTC
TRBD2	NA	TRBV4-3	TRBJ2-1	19	CASSQDRTSGRTGDREQFF	TGCGCCAGCAGCCAAGATCGGACTAGCGGGAGGACGGGGGACAGAGAGCAGTTCTTC
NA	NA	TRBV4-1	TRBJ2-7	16	CASSPDWGESSYEQYF	TGCGCCAGCAGCCCGGATTGGGGGGAGAGCAGTTACGAGCAGTACTTC
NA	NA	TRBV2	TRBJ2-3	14	CASTSHLSTDTQYF	TGTGCCAGCACCAGCCACCTTAGCACAGATACGCAGTATTTT
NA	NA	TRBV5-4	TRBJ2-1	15	CASTPGGVVYNEQFF	TGTGCCAGCACCCCCGGGGGAGTGGTATACAATGAGCAGTTCTTC
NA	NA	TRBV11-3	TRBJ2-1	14	CASSLGGSAQEQFF	TGTGCCAGCAGCTTAGGGGGATCGGCGCAAGAGCAGTTCTTC
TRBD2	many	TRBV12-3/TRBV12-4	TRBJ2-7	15	CASSFTSGNWDEQYF	TGTGCCAGCAGTTTTACTAGCGGGAATTGGGACGAGCAGTACTTC
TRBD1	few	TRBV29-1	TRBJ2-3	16	CSVLSPGQGATDTQYF	TGCAGCGTTCTCTCCCCGGGACAGGGGGCAACAGATACGCAGTATTTT
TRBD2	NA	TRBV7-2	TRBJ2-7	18	CASSKGLAGGQISYEQYF	TGTGCCAGCAGCAAGGGACTAGCGGGAGGACAGATCTCCTACGAGCAGTACTTC
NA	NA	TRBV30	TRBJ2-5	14	CAWSGRDYQETQYF	TGTGCCTGGAGTGGCAGGGATTACCAAGAGACCCAGTACTTC
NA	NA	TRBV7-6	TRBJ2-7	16	CASSFGGGCVSYEQYF	TGTGCCAGCAGCTTTGGTGGTGGGTGTGTCTCCTACGAGCAGTACTTC
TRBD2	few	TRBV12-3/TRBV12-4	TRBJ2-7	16	CASSGFSGRASNEQYF	TGTGCCAGCAGTGGGTTTAGCGGGAGGGCCTCCAATGAGCAGTACTTC
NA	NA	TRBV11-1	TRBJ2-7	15	CASSTTPTGIYEQYF	TGTGCCAGCAGCACGACCCCGACAGGAATCTACGAGCAGTACTTC
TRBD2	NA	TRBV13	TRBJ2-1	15	CASSLAQRGYNEQFF	TGTGCCAGCAGCTTAGCCCAGCGGGGGTACAATGAGCAGTTCTTC
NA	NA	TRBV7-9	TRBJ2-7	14	CASSLGTAPYEQYF	TGTGCCAGCAGCTTAGGTACAGCCCCCTACGAGCAGTACTTC
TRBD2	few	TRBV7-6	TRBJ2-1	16	CASSGRLAGGHNEQFF	TGTGCCAGCAGCGGGCGACTAGCGGGAGGCCACAATGAGCAGTTCTTC
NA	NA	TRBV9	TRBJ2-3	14	CASSVVGNTDTQYF	TGTGCCAGCAGCGTAGTGGGGAACACAGATACGCAGTATTTT
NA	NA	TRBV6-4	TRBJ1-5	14	CASSGLRGNQPQHF	TGTGCCAGCAGTGGACTCCGGGGCAATCAGCCCCAGCATTTT
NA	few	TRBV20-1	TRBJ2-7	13	CSASAGSPYEQYF	TGCAGTGCTAGCGCGGGGTCCCCCTACGAGCAGTACTTC
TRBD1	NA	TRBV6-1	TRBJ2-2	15	CASRTTGGNTGELFF	TGTGCCAGCAGGACCACAGGGGGAAACACCGGGGAGCTGTTTTTT
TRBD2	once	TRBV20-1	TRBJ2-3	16	CSARDRLAAEVDTQYF	TGCAGTGCTAGAGACCGACTAGCGGCAGAGGTAGATACGCAGTATTTT
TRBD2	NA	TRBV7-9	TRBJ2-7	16	CASSLSGRTLGCEQYF	TGTGCCAGCAGCTTAAGCGGGAGGACGCTCGGGTGCGAGCAGTACTTC
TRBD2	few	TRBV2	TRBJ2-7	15	CASRNLLAGVFEQYF	TGTGCCAGCAGAAATTTACTAGCGGGAGTGTTTGAGCAGTACTTC
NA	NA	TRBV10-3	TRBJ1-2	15	CAISEGAASNYGYTF	TGTGCCATCAGTGAGGGGGCGGCCTCTAACTATGGCTACACCTTC
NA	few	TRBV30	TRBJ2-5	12	CAWRVQGETQYF	TGTGCCTGGAGGGTACAAGGGGAGACCCAGTACTTC
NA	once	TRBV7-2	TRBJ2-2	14	CASSTSPDTGELFF	TGTGCCAGCAGTACTAGTCCCGACACCGGGGAGCTGTTTTTT
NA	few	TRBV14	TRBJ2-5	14	CASSPGRGVETQYF	TGTGCCAGCAGTCCGGGACGAGGAGTGGAGACCCAGTACTTC
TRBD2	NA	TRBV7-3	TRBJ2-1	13	CASSPAGGGEQFF	TGTGCCAGCAGCCCGGCGGGGGGCGGTGAGCAGTTCTTC
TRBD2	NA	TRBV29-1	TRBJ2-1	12	CSVEVGGNEQFF	TGCAGCGTTGAGGTGGGGGGGAATGAGCAGTTCTTC
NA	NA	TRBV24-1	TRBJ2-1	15	CATRTDRTGYNEQFF	TGTGCCACCAGAACAGACCGGACTGGCTACAATGAGCAGTTCTTC